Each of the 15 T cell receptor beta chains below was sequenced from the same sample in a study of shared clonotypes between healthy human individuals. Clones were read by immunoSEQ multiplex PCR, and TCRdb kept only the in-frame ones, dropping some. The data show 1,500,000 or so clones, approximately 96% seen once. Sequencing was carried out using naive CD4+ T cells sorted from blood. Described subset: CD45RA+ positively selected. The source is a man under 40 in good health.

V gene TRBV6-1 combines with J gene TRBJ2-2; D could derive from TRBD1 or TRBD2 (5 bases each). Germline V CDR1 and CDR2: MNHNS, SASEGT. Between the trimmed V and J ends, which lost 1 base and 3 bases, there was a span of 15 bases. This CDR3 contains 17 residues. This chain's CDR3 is CASSEGGSWRDTGELFF. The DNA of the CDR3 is TGTGCCAGCAGTGAAGGGGGCTCCTGGCGGGACACCGGGGAGCTGTTTTTT.

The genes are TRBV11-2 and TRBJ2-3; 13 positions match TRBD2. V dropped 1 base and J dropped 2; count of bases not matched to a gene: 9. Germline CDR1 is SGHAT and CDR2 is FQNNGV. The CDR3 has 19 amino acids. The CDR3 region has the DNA TGTGCCAGCAGCTTAGGGAGACTAGCGGGAGGTGGGGACACAGATACGCAGTATTTT. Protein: CASSLGRLAGGGDTDTQYF.

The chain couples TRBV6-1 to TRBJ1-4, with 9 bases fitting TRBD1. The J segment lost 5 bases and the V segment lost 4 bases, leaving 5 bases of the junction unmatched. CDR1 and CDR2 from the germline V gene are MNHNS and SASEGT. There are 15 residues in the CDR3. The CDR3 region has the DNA TGTGCCAGCAGTGCCCTGACAGGGGGAAATGAAAAACTGTTTTTT. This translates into CASSALTGGNEKLFF.

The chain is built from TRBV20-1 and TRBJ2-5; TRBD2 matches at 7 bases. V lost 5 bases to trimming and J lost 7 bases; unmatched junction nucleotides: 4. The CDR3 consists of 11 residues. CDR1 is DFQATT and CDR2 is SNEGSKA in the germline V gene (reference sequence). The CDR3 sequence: CSALGGGTQYF. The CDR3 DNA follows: TGCAGTGCTCTAGGCGGGGGGACCCAGTACTTC.

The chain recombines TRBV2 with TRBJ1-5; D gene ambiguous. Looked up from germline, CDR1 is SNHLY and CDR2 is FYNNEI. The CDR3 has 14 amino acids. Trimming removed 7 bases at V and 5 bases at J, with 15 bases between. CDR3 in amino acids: CASTRTSTYQPQHF. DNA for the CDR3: TGTGCCAGCACCCGGACTAGCACCTATCAGCCCCAGCATTTT.

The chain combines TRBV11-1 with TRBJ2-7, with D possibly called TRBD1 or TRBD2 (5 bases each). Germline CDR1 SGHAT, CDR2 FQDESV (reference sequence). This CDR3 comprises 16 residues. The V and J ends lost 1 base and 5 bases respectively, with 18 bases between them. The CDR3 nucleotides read TGTGCCAGCAGCTTAGGAATTGGCAGGGCGGGTAACGAGCAGTACTTC. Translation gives CASSLGIGRAGNEQYF.

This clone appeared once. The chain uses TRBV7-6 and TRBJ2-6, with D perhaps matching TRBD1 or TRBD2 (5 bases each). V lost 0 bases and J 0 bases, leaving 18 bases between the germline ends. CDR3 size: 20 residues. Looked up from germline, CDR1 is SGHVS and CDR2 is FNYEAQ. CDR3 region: CASSLATRKRGASGANVLTF. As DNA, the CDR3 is TGTGCCAGCAGCTTAGCGACGCGGAAAAGAGGGGCCTCTGGGGCCAACGTCCTGACTTTC.

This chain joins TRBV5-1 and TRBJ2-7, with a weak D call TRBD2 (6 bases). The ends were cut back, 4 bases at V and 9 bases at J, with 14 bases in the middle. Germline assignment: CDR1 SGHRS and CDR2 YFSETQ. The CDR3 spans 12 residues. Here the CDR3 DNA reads TGCGCCAGCAGCGGGGACTTAAGTGGGCAGTACTTC. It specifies CASSGDLSGQYF.

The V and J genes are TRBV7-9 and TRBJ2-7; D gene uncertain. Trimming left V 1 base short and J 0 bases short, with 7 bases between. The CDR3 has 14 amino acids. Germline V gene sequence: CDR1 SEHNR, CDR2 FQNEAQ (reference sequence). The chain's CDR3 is CASSLEAASYEQYF. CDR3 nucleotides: TGTGCCAGCAGCTTAGAGGCAGCCTCCTACGAGCAGTACTTC.

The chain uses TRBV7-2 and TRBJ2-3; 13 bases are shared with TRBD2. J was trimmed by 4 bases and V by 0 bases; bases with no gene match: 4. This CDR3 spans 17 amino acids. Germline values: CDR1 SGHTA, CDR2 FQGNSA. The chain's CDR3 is CASSLARTSGSSDTQYF. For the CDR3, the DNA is TGTGCCAGCAGCTTAGCTAGGACTAGCGGGAGTTCAGATACGCAGTATTTT.

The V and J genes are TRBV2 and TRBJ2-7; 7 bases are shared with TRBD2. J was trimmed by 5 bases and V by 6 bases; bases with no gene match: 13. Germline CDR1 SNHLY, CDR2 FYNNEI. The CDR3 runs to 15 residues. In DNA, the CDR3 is TGTGCCAGCAGCAAGAGACTAGCTGTGTCCCACGAGCAGTACTTC. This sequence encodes CASSKRLAVSHEQYF.

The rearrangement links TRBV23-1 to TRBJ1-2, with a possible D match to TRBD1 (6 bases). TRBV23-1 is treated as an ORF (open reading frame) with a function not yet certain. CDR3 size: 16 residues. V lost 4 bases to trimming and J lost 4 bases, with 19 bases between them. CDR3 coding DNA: TGCGCCAGCAGTCGAAAAGCACAGGGACCCCCCTATGGCTACACCTTC. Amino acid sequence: CASSRKAQGPPYGYTF.

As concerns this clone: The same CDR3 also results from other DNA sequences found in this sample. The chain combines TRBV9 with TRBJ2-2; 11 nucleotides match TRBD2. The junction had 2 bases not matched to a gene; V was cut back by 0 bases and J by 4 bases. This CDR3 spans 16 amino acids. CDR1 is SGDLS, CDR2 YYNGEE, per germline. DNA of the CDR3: TGTGCCAGCAGCGTAGTAGCGGGAGGGAGCACCGGGGAGCTGTTTTTT. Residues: CASSVVAGGSTGELFF.

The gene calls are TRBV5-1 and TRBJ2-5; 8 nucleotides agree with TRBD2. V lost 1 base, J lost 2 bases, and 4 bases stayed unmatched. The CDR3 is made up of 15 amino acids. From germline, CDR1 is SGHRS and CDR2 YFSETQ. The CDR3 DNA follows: TGCGCCAGCAGCTTGCCCAGCGGGGGACAAGAGACCCAGTACTTC. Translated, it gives CASSLPSGGQETQYF.

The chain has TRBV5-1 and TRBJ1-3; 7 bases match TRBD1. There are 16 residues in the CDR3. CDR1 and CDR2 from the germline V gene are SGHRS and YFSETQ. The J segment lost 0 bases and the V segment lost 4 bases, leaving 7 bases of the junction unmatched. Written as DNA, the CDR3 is TGCGCCAGCAGCCCGACAGGGCATTTCTCTGGAAACACCATATATTTT. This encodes CASSPTGHFSGNTIYF.